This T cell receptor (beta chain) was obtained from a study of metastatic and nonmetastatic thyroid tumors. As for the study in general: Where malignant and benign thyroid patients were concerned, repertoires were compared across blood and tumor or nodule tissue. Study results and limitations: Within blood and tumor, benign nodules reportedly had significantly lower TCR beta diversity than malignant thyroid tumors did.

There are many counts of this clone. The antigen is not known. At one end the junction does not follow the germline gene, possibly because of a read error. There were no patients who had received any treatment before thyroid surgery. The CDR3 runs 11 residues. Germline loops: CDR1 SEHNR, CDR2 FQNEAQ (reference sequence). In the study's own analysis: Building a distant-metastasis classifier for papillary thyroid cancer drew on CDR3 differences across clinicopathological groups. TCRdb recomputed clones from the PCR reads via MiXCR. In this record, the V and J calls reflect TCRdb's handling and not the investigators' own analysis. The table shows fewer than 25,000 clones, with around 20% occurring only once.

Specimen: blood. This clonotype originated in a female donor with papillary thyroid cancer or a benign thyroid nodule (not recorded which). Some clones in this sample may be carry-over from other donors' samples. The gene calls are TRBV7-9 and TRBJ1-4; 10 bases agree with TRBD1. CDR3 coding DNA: TGTGCCAGCAGCTTAGAGGGGACAGGGGTTTTT. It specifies CASSLEGTGVF. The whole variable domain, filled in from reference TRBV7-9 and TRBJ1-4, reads DTGVSQNPRHKITKRGQNVTFRCDPISEHNRLYWYRQTLGQGPEFLTYFQNEAQLEKSRLLSDRFSAERPKGSFSTLEIQRTEQGDSAMYLCASSLEGTGVFGSGTQLSVL.